The 24 T cell receptor beta chains presented below share a single source sample, sequenced in a study of T cell repertoires in cytomegalovirus infection. These TCRs' antigens remain unknown. TCRdb reanalysed the reads using MiXCR and keeps one entry per CDR3 protein. In the table there are roughly 990,000 distinct CDR3 sequences, around 30% of which are singletons. The sample in question was cultured CD8+ T cells from PBMCs, obtained from culture after CMV antigen stimulation. These receptors originate from a human donor in good health (CMV status not recorded). Some clones in this sample may be carry-over from other donors' samples.

This clonotype was recorded many times. This chain links TRBV6-1 with TRBJ2-1, with a possible D match to TRBD2 (6 bases). V lost 4 bases and J lost 4, with 11 bases in between. The V gene's germline CDR1 is MNHNS and CDR2 SASEGT. The CDR3 is 14 residues long. CDR3 bases: TGTGCCAGCAGTGGGCTAGCGAATTACAATGAGCAGTTCTTC. Protein: CASSGLANYNEQFF.

This clonotype has more than one count but fewer than ten. The chain has TRBV7-9 and TRBJ2-1; 9 nucleotides agree with TRBD1. The J segment lost 8 bases and the V segment lost 1 base, leaving 12 bases of the junction unmatched. Germline V CDR1 and CDR2: SEHNR, FQNEAQ (reference sequence). The CDR3 runs 17 residues. This CDR3 is CASSLGAPGTGIYEQFF. DNA for the CDR3: TGTGCCAGCAGCTTAGGGGCCCCAGGGACAGGGATCTATGAGCAGTTCTTC.

The chain joins TRBV4-1 to TRBJ2-3; 10 bases map to TRBD2. The CDR3 sequence is 19 residues long. The germline V gene encodes CDR1 MGHRA and CDR2 YSYEKL. The V segment lost 0 bases and the J segment 2 bases; nucleotides outside the gene matches: 11. CDR3: CASSQDVPALAGLTDTQYF. The CDR3 coding sequence is TGCGCCAGCAGCCAAGATGTACCGGCACTAGCGGGGCTCACAGATACGCAGTATTTT.

The J gene is TRBJ1-1, the V gene TRBV12-3 or TRBV12-4; D possibly corresponds to TRBD1 (5 bases). Trimming removed 3 bases at V and 5 bases at J, with 13 bases between. CDR3 length: 14 residues. CDR3 DNA: TGTGCCAGCAGTTTGACCGATGGGGGAACTGAAGCTTTCTTT. This encodes CASSLTDGGTEAFF.

This clonotype was seen a few times. This chain uses TRBV24-1 with TRBJ2-1, with a possible D match to TRBD1 (5 bases). The ends were cut back, 3 bases at V and 4 bases at J, with 6 bases in the middle. The germline CDR1 and CDR2 sequences are KGHDR and SFDVKD. CDR3 length: 13 residues. The CDR3 here is CATSDHRYNEQFF. The DNA of the CDR3 is TGTGCCACCAGTGATCACAGGTACAATGAGCAGTTCTTC.

This clonotype has just a few counts. The V and J genes are TRBV6-2 or TRBV6-3 and TRBJ1-1; D might be TRBD1 (5 bases). V was pared by 7 bases and J by 3 bases, with 12 bases between. CDR3 length equals 13 residues. Germline V CDR1 and CDR2: MNHEY, SVGEGT. Here the CDR3 reads CASNLDSYTEAFF. For the CDR3, the DNA is TGTGCCAGCAACTTAGACAGCTACACTGAAGCTTTCTTT.

The chain couples TRBV29-1 to TRBJ2-3; the D gene could be TRBD1 or TRBD2 (5 bases each). The ends were cut back, 7 bases at V and 1 base at J, with 15 bases in the middle. Germline values: CDR1 SQVTM, CDR2 ANQGSEA. The CDR3 runs to 14 residues. In DNA, the CDR3 is TGCAGCGCCTTGGGGCAGGGAGGCACAGATACGCAGTATTTT. It translates to CSALGQGGTDTQYF.

In its sample, this clonotype was seen many times. The rearrangement uses TRBV6-5 and TRBJ2-5; no reliable D call. V lost 0 bases and J lost 5, with 4 bases in between. This CDR3 contains 12 residues. The germline CDR1 and CDR2 sequences are MNHEY and SVGAGI. The CDR3 here is CASSYSGETQYF. CDR3 bases: TGTGCCAGCAGTTACTCGGGGGAGACCCAGTACTTC.

This rearrangement joins TRBV7-8 to TRBJ2-1; 10 bases are a match to TRBD1. V trimming: 4 bases; J trimming: 1 base; junction bases outside the gene matches: 10. This CDR3 is built from 18 residues. Germline V gene lookup returns CDR1 SGHVS and CDR2 FQNEAQ. The CDR3 DNA is TGTGCCAGCAGCTACCCGGGACAGGGGAAGTTGTCCTACAATGAGCAGTTCTTC. The encoded protein is CASSYPGQGKLSYNEQFF.

This clonotype occurred a few times. V is TRBV6-1 and J is TRBJ1-5; D is unresolved. Trimming cost V 1 base and J 3 bases, with 10 bases left between them. The CDR3 consists of 15 residues. Germline V CDR1 and CDR2: MNHNS, SASEGT. The CDR3, as DNA: TGTGCCAGCAGTGAAGATACTGACCCCAATCAGCCCCAGCATTTT. The encoded protein is CASSEDTDPNQPQHF.

This clonotype appeared many times. The chain combines TRBV7-2 with TRBJ2-3, with TRBD2 identical over 7 bases. Trimming removed 2 bases from V and 5 bases from J; junction bases left unmatched: 7. CDR1 and CDR2 (germline): SGHTA, FQGNSA. The CDR3 is 15 amino acids. The DNA of the CDR3 is TGTGCCAGCAGCTTATCCGCTAGCGGAGAAGATACGCAGTATTTT. Translated: CASSLSASGEDTQYF.

This clonotype was picked up one time. The chain joins TRBV19 to TRBJ2-7, with D unclear. There are 14 residues in the CDR3. CDR1 and CDR2 (germline): LNHDA, SQIVND (reference sequence). The germline V and J ends were trimmed by 3 bases and 5 bases, with 14 bases remaining between them. The CDR3 is CASSILGPRDEQYF. CDR3 coding DNA: TGTGCCAGTAGTATTCTGGGCCCCCGGGACGAGCAGTACTTC.

The V gene is TRBV10-3, the J gene TRBJ2-3; 9 positions agree with TRBD1. Per the germline V gene, CDR1 is ENHRY and CDR2 is SYGVKD. The CDR3 consists of 18 residues. The trim removed 3 bases at V and 2 bases at J, leaving 12 bases unmatched. Here the CDR3 reads CAISDAGTGSFNTDTQYF. The CDR3 DNA is TGTGCCATCAGTGATGCCGGGACAGGGAGTTTCAACACAGATACGCAGTATTTT.

Comments on this clonotype: The junction departs from germline at one end; a sequencing error may be responsible. The V call is TRBV27, the J call TRBJ2-3, with 9 bases lining up with TRBD1. The CDR3 covers 12 residues. CDR1 MNHEY and CDR2 SMNVEV come from the germline V gene (reference sequence). CDR3 sequence: CVSTTGGDTQYF. The CDR3 DNA reads TGTGTCAGCACCACAGGGGGCGATACGCAGTATTTT.

This clonotype has only a few counts. The chain recombines TRBV6-6 with TRBJ1-6, with TRBD1 as a possible D gene (6 bases). Germline CDR1 reads MNHNY; CDR2 reads SVGAGI (reference sequence). The CDR3 has 15 amino acids. Trimming removed 2 bases from V and 10 bases from J, with 15 bases in between. The CDR3 nucleotides are TGTGCCAGCAGTTACGAAGGGGGAACAGAATCACCCCTCCACTTT. It yields the protein CASSYEGGTESPLHF.

The V gene is TRBV6-2 or TRBV6-3, the J gene TRBJ1-1; D is unresolved. Germline CDR1 is MNHEY and CDR2 is SVGEGT. The CDR3 runs 14 residues. V lost 2 bases to trimming and J lost 4 bases, with 11 bases between them. In DNA form, the CDR3 reads TGTGCCAGCAGTTACGAGGTCATGTTCACTGAAGCTTTCTTT. This sequence encodes CASSYEVMFTEAFF.

This chain uses TRBV27 with TRBJ2-3; D remains unclear. The CDR3 is 17 residues long. With 0 bases removed from V and 2 bases from J, the gap between germline ends came to 15 bases. The germline CDR1 and CDR2 sequences are MNHEY and SMNVEV (reference sequence). This CDR3 reads CASSLSQIFGHTDTQYF. CDR3 sequence (DNA): TGTGCCAGCAGTTTATCCCAGATTTTTGGGCACACAGATACGCAGTATTTT.

The count of this clonotype is one. The rearrangement joins TRBV19 to TRBJ1-5; no clear D gene. V was shortened by 4 bases and J by 3 bases, with 16 bases between the two germline ends. The CDR3 totals 16 residues. Germline CDR1 reads LNHDA; CDR2 reads SQIVND (reference sequence). CDR3 bases: TGTGCCAGTAGTAAAGGTCCCGGCGGGGTCAATCAGCCCCAGCATTTT. Protein sequence: CASSKGPGGVNQPQHF.

This clonotype occurred a few times. The rearrangement uses TRBV6-5 and TRBJ2-7, with D possibly matching TRBD1 (5 bases). The CDR3 extends over 12 amino acids. From germline, CDR1 is MNHEY and CDR2 SVGAGI. V was cut by 0 bases and J by 5 bases, with 5 bases left in between. CDR3 loop: CASSYSGDEQYF. The CDR3 DNA reads TGTGCCAGCAGTTACTCAGGGGACGAGCAGTACTTC.

Comments on this clonotype: Germline and junction disagree at one end, which may indicate a read error. The chain employs TRBV28 and TRBJ1-6; no reliable D call. CDR1 MDHEN and CDR2 SYDVKM come from the germline V gene. This CDR3 is 16 amino acids long. In DNA form, the CDR3 reads TGTGCCAGCTCCGGGCCCCAAAACTCCTATAATTTACCCCTCCACTTT. Translated, it gives CASSGPQNSYNLPLHF.

CDR3 DNA: TGTGCCAACAGTCAGGGACTAGCGGGAGAGCAGTACGTC. Translation gives CANSQGLAGEQYV. The gene calls are TRBV27 and TRBJ2-7; 13 bases map to TRBD2. The CDR3 extends over 13 amino acids. Germline V gene lookup returns CDR1 MNHEY and CDR2 SMNVEV (reference sequence).

This clonotype has at least ten counts. This chain connects TRBV6-6 to TRBJ1-2; D is unclear. The V gene's germline CDR1 is MNHNY and CDR2 SVGAGI (reference sequence). There are 13 residues in the CDR3. The ends were cut back, 2 bases at V and 6 bases at J, with 10 bases in the middle. CDR3 residues: CASSYGSGNGYTF. CDR3 DNA sequence: TGTGCCAGCAGTTACGGCAGCGGGAATGGCTACACCTTC.

This clonotype was found a few times. The rearrangement uses TRBV7-9 and TRBJ2-5; D is unresolved. V lost 0 bases, J lost 0 bases, and 11 bases lay in between. In germline, CDR1 is SEHNR, CDR2 FQNEAQ (reference sequence). CDR3 length: 16 amino acids. The CDR3: CASSLAAVAYQETQYF. CDR3 coding DNA: TGTGCCAGCAGCTTAGCGGCAGTCGCGTACCAAGAGACCCAGTACTTC.

This sequence joins TRBV4-1 and TRBJ1-4; maybe TRBD1 (6 bases). The germline gives CDR1 MGHRA, CDR2 YSYEKL. Trimming cost V 2 bases and J 0 bases, with 13 bases left between them. The CDR3 contains 17 residues. CDR3 residues: CASSQSRGGPTNEKLFF. The DNA for the CDR3 is TGCGCCAGCAGCCAATCGAGGGGGGGGCCAACTAATGAAAAACTGTTTTTT.